What follows is one TCR beta chain and its context. The CDR3 contains 12 residues. V was clipped by 5 bases and J by 6 bases, with 7 bases between them. Germline V CDR1 and CDR2: MNHEY, SVGAGI. The sample is drawn from a study of T-cell memory formation after mild COVID-19. Via MiXCR, TCRdb re-called the 5' RACE reads, giving one row per CDR3 protein. This sample has hundreds of thousands of distinct CDR3 sequences, with about an eighth found just once. This TCR derives from a man between 18 and 35 years old who had mild COVID-19 (a few samples of this study predate the infection). Cell type and time point are not known. Sequences were obtained from PBMCs or a T cell subset sorted from them (not recorded which). The chain couples TRBV6-5 to TRBJ2-2; no firm D call. Here the CDR3 reads CASSRTSGELFF. DNA for the CDR3: TGTGCCAGCAGTCGAACGTCCGGGGAGCTGTTTTTT.